Shown below are 18 T cell receptor beta chains from a single sample sequenced in a study of shared clonotypes between healthy human individuals. TCRdb's copy holds only in-frame clones and misses some; the assay was immunoSEQ multiplex PCR. The table includes some 2.3 million clones, 85% to 95% detected once. The specimen was naive CD4+ T cells from PBMCs. Noted subset: CD45RA+ positively selected. These receptor sequences come from a man younger than 30 in good health. Some clones in this sample may be carry-over from other donors' samples.

The chain joins TRBV5-4 to TRBJ1-2; tentative D call: TRBD1 (5 bases). The V end was cut by 4 bases, the J end by 7 bases, with 14 bases between. Germline V gene data show CDR1 as SGHNT and CDR2 as YYREEE (reference sequence). The CDR3 is 13 amino acids. The CDR3 here is CASSLPDSRGYTF. The CDR3 DNA reads TGTGCCAGCAGCCTTCCTGACAGTCGTGGCTACACCTTC.

This rearrangement joins TRBV5-1 to TRBJ2-3, with 13 positions matching TRBD2. The trim removed 5 bases at V and 9 bases at J, leaving 12 bases unmatched. The CDR3 extends over 16 amino acids. Per the germline V gene, CDR1 is SGHRS and CDR2 is YFSETQ. The CDR3 spells CASRSTGTSGTETQYF. In nucleotides, the CDR3 is TGCGCCAGCAGATCGACCGGGACTAGCGGGACCGAGACGCAGTATTTT.

CDR3 residues: CASSPPTLAGGSEQYF. CDR3 in DNA: TGTGCCAGCTCACCACCTACCCTAGCGGGAGGTTCCGAGCAGTACTTC. The gene calls are TRBV18 and TRBJ2-7; 11 bases are a match to TRBD2. Germline CDR1 KGHSH, CDR2 LQKENI. The CDR3 sequence is 16 residues long. V lost 0 bases and J lost 6; bases outside the gene matches: 7.

This chain connects TRBV7-9 to TRBJ2-2; 13 bases are shared with TRBD2. V shed 5 bases, J shed 3 bases, and the junction held 9 bases outside the gene matches. Germline CDR1 reads SEHNR; CDR2 reads FQNEAQ (reference sequence). This CDR3 contains 18 residues. CDR3 protein: CASSPGLAGVGYTGELFF. CDR3 sequence (DNA): TGTGCCAGCAGCCCCGGACTAGCGGGAGTAGGGTACACCGGGGAGCTGTTTTTT.

V and J are TRBV7-9 and TRBJ2-6; no clear D gene. The CDR3 length is 14 residues. The V end lost 5 bases, the J end lost 0 bases, and 5 bases lay between the germline ends. The germline gives CDR1 SEHNR, CDR2 FQNEAQ (reference sequence). The CDR3 DNA reads TGTGCCAGCAGCATCAACTCTGGGGCCAACGTCCTGACTTTC. It encodes CASSINSGANVLTF.

The rearrangement uses TRBV10-2 and TRBJ2-1, with D possibly TRBD1 on 6 matching bases. Trimming removed 2 bases from V and 10 bases from J, with 9 bases in between. CDR1 and CDR2 from the germline V gene are WSHSY and SAAADI. This CDR3 is built from 12 residues. CDR3 in DNA: TGCGCCAGCAGTGAGGGACAGCCGGAGCAGTTCTTC. As protein: CASSEGQPEQFF.

The genes are TRBV27 and TRBJ2-3, with 10 positions matching TRBD2. The CDR3 consists of 16 residues. Germline V gene sequence: CDR1 MNHEY, CDR2 SMNVEV (reference sequence). V was pared by 10 bases and J by 3 bases, with 13 bases of the junction left unmatched. DNA for the CDR3: TGTGCCACCGGTCGGAGCCTAGCGGGAGTGACAGATACGCAGTATTTT. As protein: CATGRSLAGVTDTQYF.

The V call is TRBV1, the J call TRBJ2-5. TRBV1 counts as a pseudogene. CDR3 length: 12 amino acids. CDR3 nucleotides: TGCACCAGCAGCCCCCGTGGGGAGACCCAGTACTTC. Amino acid sequence: CTSSPRGETQYF.

Worth noting for this clone: This CDR3 is also generated by other DNA sequences in the sample. This chain uses TRBV5-1 with TRBJ2-3; D is unclear. V was trimmed by 0 bases and J by 6 bases, leaving 5 bases between them. There are 12 residues in the CDR3. CDR1 and CDR2 from the germline V gene are SGHRS and YFSETQ. CDR3 sequence (DNA): TGCGCCAGCAGCTTGGCCCGGGATACGCAGTATTTT. Translation: CASSLARDTQYF.

This rearrangement joins TRBV5-1 to TRBJ2-1, with 10 positions matching TRBD2. The V and J ends lost 2 bases and 3 bases, in that order; junction bases with no gene match: 8. CDR3 size: 17 residues. Germline V CDR1 and CDR2: SGHRS, YFSETQ. Here the CDR3 reads CASSFVKREGIYNEQFF. The CDR3 DNA sequence: TGCGCCAGCAGCTTTGTGAAGCGGGAGGGGATCTACAATGAGCAGTTCTTC.

The DNA of the CDR3 is TGCGCCAGCAGCTTGGGGGGACTAGCGGGAGGAGTGATATCCTACGAGCAGTACTTC. This codes for CASSLGGLAGGVISYEQYF. V usage is TRBV5-1 and J usage is TRBJ2-7; 15 bases agree with TRBD2. Germline-derived CDR1 and CDR2 are SGHRS and YFSETQ. The CDR3 is 19 amino acids. V lost 0 bases, J lost 1 base, and 8 bases stayed unmatched.

The rearrangement joins TRBV29-1 to TRBJ2-3; tentative D call: TRBD2 (5 bases). This CDR3 spans 14 amino acids. CDR1 and CDR2 from the germline V gene are SQVTM and ANQGSEA. V shed 7 bases and J shed 2 bases, with 16 bases lying between them. In DNA, the CDR3 is TGCAGCGGAGGCGGGCTCCTCATCACAGATACGCAGTATTTT. This sequence encodes CSGGGLLITDTQYF.

This chain connects TRBV4-1 to TRBJ2-1, with TRBD2 identical over 12 bases. The germline CDR1 and CDR2 sequences are MGHRA and YSYEKL. This CDR3 is built from 14 residues. With 3 bases clipped from V and 9 bases from J, the junction kept 3 bases outside the gene matches. This CDR3 reads CASSHQTSGSEQFF. The CDR3 DNA follows: TGCGCCAGCAGCCACCAGACTAGCGGGAGTGAGCAGTTCTTC.

Comments on this clone: Distinct nucleotide sequences in the sample also encode this CDR3. This chain uses TRBV7-3 with TRBJ2-5; perhaps TRBD2 as D (6 bases). V was pared by 5 bases and J by 5 bases, with 15 bases between. This CDR3 is built from 14 residues. The germline CDR1 and CDR2 sequences are SGHTA and FQGTGA. CDR3 region: CASSPQAGGETQYF. CDR3 sequence (DNA): TGTGCCAGCAGCCCGCAAGCGGGCGGTGAGACCCAGTACTTC.

V usage is TRBV9 and J usage is TRBJ2-1; D might be TRBD1 (6 bases). V lost 0 bases and J lost 7, with 14 bases in between. The CDR3 is made up of 15 amino acids. Germline values: CDR1 SGDLS, CDR2 YYNGEE. The CDR3 reads CASSVVGIRGNEQFF. Here the CDR3 DNA reads TGTGCCAGCAGCGTAGTGGGGATCAGGGGTAATGAGCAGTTCTTC.

The chain has TRBV28 and TRBJ1-2, with D possibly matching TRBD1 (6 bases). CDR1 and CDR2 from the germline V gene are MDHEN and SYDVKM. The germline V and J ends were trimmed by 3 bases and 8 bases, with 13 bases remaining between them. The CDR3 has 13 residues. The CDR3 nucleotides are TGTGCCAGCAGTTTGGGGACAACACGGGGCTACACCTTC. The encoded protein is CASSLGTTRGYTF.

A remark on this clone: The sample carries other DNA sequences with the same CDR3. The chain joins TRBV5-1 to TRBJ2-1, with 8 bases aligning to TRBD2. The germline gives CDR1 SGHRS, CDR2 YFSETQ. The J segment lost 8 bases and the V segment lost 0 bases, leaving 4 bases of the junction unmatched. This CDR3 has 14 residues. CDR3 sequence: CASSLGQAGDEQFF. The CDR3 DNA is TGCGCCAGCAGCTTGGGGCAAGCGGGGGATGAGCAGTTCTTC. The whole variable domain, filled in from reference TRBV5-1 and TRBJ2-1, reads KAGVTQTPRYLIKTRGQQVTLSCSPISGHRSVSWYQQTPGQGLQFLFEYFSETQRNKGNFPGRFSGRQFSNSRSEMNVSTLELGDSALYLCASSLGQAGDEQFFGPGTRLTVL.

On this clone itself: Distinct nucleotide sequences in the sample also encode this CDR3. The chain combines TRBV20-1 with TRBJ2-7; D may match TRBD1 or TRBD2 (5 bases each). Germline assignment: CDR1 DFQATT and CDR2 SNEGSKA (reference sequence). This CDR3 region has 11 residues. V lost 5 bases and J 1 base, leaving 6 bases between the germline ends. The CDR3 DNA reads as TGCAGTGCTGGGGGATCCTACGAGCAGTACTTC. Its protein product is CSAGGSYEQYF.